The 19 T cell receptor beta chains presented below share a single source sample, sequenced in a study of CD8 T cells in Susac syndrome (dated by TCRdb to about 2019). Receptors were amplified or captured by the immunoSEQ multiplex PCR assay. RNA was extracted using the RNeasy kit, and roughly 0.45 to 1 microgram was reverse transcribed with random hexamers. TCRdb passed the public sequencing reads through fastp at Q25 and MiXCR, retaining productive beta sequences. Each entry merges the rows of one CDR3 protein and shows their most common DNA and genes. A total of roughly 100,000 distinct CDR3 sequences appear in this sample, approximately 93% of them only once. Approximately 0.41% of the sample comes from the top ten. Sequenced material: CD8+ T cells from PBMCs. These receptors came from a human donor with Susac syndrome.

The V gene is TRBV20-1, the J gene TRBJ2-2; the D is unclear. The CDR3 has 15 amino acids. V lost 3 bases, J lost 4 bases, and 15 bases lay in between. Germline V CDR1 and CDR2: DFQATT, SNEGSKA (reference sequence). This CDR3 reads CSASRHKEFTGELFF. CDR3 in DNA: TGCAGTGCTAGCAGACATAAGGAATTCACCGGGGAGCTGTTTTTT.

This chain joins TRBV12-3 or TRBV12-4 and TRBJ2-7, with TRBD2 as a possible D gene (6 bases). V was shortened by 6 bases and J by 0 bases, with 12 bases between the two germline ends. CDR3 length: 14 amino acids. CDR3 in DNA: TGTGCCAGCAGCCCTAGCGAAAGCTCCTACGAGCAGTACTTC. This translates into CASSPSESSYEQYF.

This clonotype was detected once. The gene calls are TRBV20-1 and TRBJ1-1; D not certain. Per germline, CDR1 DFQATT and CDR2 SNEGSKA (reference sequence). The CDR3 sequence is 15 residues long. Trimming pared 6 bases from V and 1 base from J, leaving 18 bases between. The CDR3, as DNA: TGCAGTGCGCTTGGAATCCGGACCGCGAACACTGAAGCTTTCTTT. As protein: CSALGIRTANTEAFF.

The rearrangement joins TRBV2 to TRBJ2-1; TRBD2 aligns across 11 bases. J gave up 7 bases and V 6 bases, and 5 bases lay outside the gene matches. Germline CDR1 is SNHLY and CDR2 is FYNNEI. The CDR3 length is 14 residues. In nucleotides, the CDR3 is TGTGCCAGCAGGGGGACTAGCGGTGGTAATGAGCAGTTCTTC. Translated: CASRGTSGGNEQFF.

This chain joins TRBV27 and TRBJ2-7; 7 bases are shared with TRBD2. Germline V gives CDR1 MNHEY, CDR2 SMNVEV (reference sequence). This CDR3 is 13 amino acids long. J gave up 7 bases and V 0 bases, and 3 bases lay outside the gene matches. The CDR3 region has the DNA TGTGCCAGCAGTTTATCGGCACTAGCGGAGCAGTACTTC. This codes for CASSLSALAEQYF.

The chain combines TRBV10-3 with TRBJ2-5; D call uncertain. The germline gives CDR1 ENHRY, CDR2 SYGVKD. This CDR3 region has 13 residues. V was clipped by 3 bases and J by 1 base, with 6 bases between them. CDR3 DNA sequence: TGTGCCATCAGTGACCGGATCCAAGAGACCCAGTACTTC. Translating gives CAISDRIQETQYF.

Points on this clonotype: A read error may produce the germline difference seen at one junction end. The V call is TRBV2, the J call TRBJ2-7; maybe TRBD2 (7 bases). Germline assignment: CDR1 SNHLY and CDR2 FYNNEI. This CDR3 contains 8 residues. CDR3 nucleotide sequence: TGTGCCACCGCGGGGGCCAACTTC. It specifies CATAGANF.

The chain recombines TRBV20-1 with TRBJ2-7, with D unresolved. The CDR3 loop spans 14 amino acids. The V and J ends lost 3 bases and 0 bases respectively, with 12 bases between them. Germline CDR1 and CDR2: DFQATT and SNEGSKA (reference sequence). Written as DNA, the CDR3 is TGCAGTGCTAGGCGCAGTAGGGCCTCCTACGAGCAGTACTTC. Translating gives CSARRSRASYEQYF.

The table lists this clonotype with a count of one. This chain links TRBV29-1 with TRBJ1-2, with 9 bases lining up with TRBD1. V shed 7 bases, J shed 6 bases, and the junction held 6 bases outside the gene matches. Germline V gene sequence: CDR1 SQVTM, CDR2 ANQGSEA. The CDR3 sequence is 12 residues long. CDR3 in amino acids: CSESGQGDGYTF. CDR3 coding DNA: TGCAGCGAATCGGGACAGGGAGATGGCTACACCTTC.

The gene calls are TRBV6-5 and TRBJ1-4; D unresolved. V was clipped by 5 bases and J by 3 bases, with 13 bases between them. This CDR3 is built from 15 residues. CDR1 MNHEY and CDR2 SVGAGI come from the germline V gene. The CDR3 here is CASSHDPYPNEKLFF. For the CDR3, the DNA is TGTGCCAGCAGTCACGACCCCTACCCTAATGAAAAACTGTTTTTT.

This chain uses TRBV9 with TRBJ2-1, with TRBD2 matching over 7 bases. The CDR3 is 12 residues long. The J segment lost 7 bases and the V segment lost 5 bases, leaving 3 bases of the junction unmatched. The germline CDR1 and CDR2 sequences are SGDLS and YYNGEE. The CDR3 is CASRGGGNEQFF. DNA for the CDR3: TGTGCCAGCAGGGGCGGGGGAAATGAGCAGTTCTTC.

The chain recombines TRBV13 with TRBJ2-3; D possibly matches TRBD1 or TRBD2 (5 bases each). This CDR3 comprises 14 residues. Trimming took off 4 bases at V and 2 bases at J, with 10 bases between the two ends. Germline assignment: CDR1 PRHDT and CDR2 FYEKMQ (reference sequence). The CDR3 coding sequence is TGTGCCAGCAGCTGGGGGACGGACACAGATACGCAGTATTTT. Translating gives CASSWGTDTDTQYF.

The sample holds one count of this clonotype. V usage is TRBV7-9 and J usage is TRBJ2-7, with TRBD1 matching 11 bases. The junction had 10 bases not matched to a gene; V was cut back by 7 bases and J by 5 bases. The CDR3 contains 15 residues. CDR1 SEHNR and CDR2 FQNEAQ come from the germline V gene (reference sequence). CDR3 protein: CASTGTGGKVDEQYF. The CDR3 DNA sequence: TGTGCCAGCACCGGGACAGGGGGTAAGGTTGACGAGCAGTACTTC.

This chain uses TRBV4-1 with TRBJ1-1, with TRBD1 identical over 9 bases. V dropped 2 bases and J dropped 3; count of bases not matched to a gene: 4. The CDR3 sequence is 15 residues long. Germline CDR1 and CDR2: MGHRA and YSYEKL. The CDR3 protein is CASSQMTGGDTEAFF. CDR3 sequence (DNA): TGCGCCAGCAGCCAAATGACAGGGGGGGACACTGAAGCTTTCTTT.

The rearrangement uses TRBV29-1 and TRBJ1-2, with a possible D match to TRBD1 (5 bases). With 8 bases removed from V and 0 bases from J, the gap between germline ends came to 13 bases. CDR3 length equals 13 residues. Germline V lookup: CDR1 SQVTM, CDR2 ANQGSEA. The CDR3 DNA is TGCAGCTTCCAAGACAGAGCTAACTATGGCTACACCTTC. It translates to CSFQDRANYGYTF.

The J gene is TRBJ1-2, the V gene TRBV9, with TRBD1 identical over 7 bases. The CDR3 runs to 13 residues. Unmatched junction bases numbered 6, after V lost 2 bases and J lost 8 bases. CDR1 is SGDLS, CDR2 YYNGEE, per germline. CDR3 sequence: CASSVGGGEGYTF. The CDR3 DNA sequence: TGTGCCAGCAGCGTCGGAGGGGGCGAGGGCTACACCTTC.

The chain employs TRBV11-2 and TRBJ1-2; D uncertain. Germline-derived CDR1 and CDR2 are SGHAT and FQNNGV. The CDR3 length is 14 residues. V dropped 1 base and J dropped 1 base, with 7 bases sitting between them. CDR3 sequence: CASSLGYSNYGYTF. The DNA for the CDR3 is TGTGCCAGCAGCTTAGGGTACAGTAACTATGGCTACACCTTC.

The V gene is TRBV5-6, the J gene TRBJ2-7; D not resolved. The CDR3 runs to 14 residues. Germline V gives CDR1 SGHDT, CDR2 YYEEEE. V was cut by 0 bases and J by 0 bases, with 7 bases left in between. The CDR3 region has the DNA TGTGCCAGCAGCTTGGGGGCATACTCCTACGAGCAGTACTTC. It yields the protein CASSLGAYSYEQYF.

The chain links TRBV6-4 to TRBJ2-1, with D perhaps TRBD1 (5 bases). V was clipped by 2 bases and J by 7 bases, with 12 bases between them. The length of the CDR3 is 14 residues. Per the germline V gene, CDR1 is MRHNA and CDR2 is SNTAGT. As DNA, the CDR3 is TGTGCCAGCAGTGACCTTACGGCAGGGAATGAGCAGTTCTTC. Its protein product is CASSDLTAGNEQFF.